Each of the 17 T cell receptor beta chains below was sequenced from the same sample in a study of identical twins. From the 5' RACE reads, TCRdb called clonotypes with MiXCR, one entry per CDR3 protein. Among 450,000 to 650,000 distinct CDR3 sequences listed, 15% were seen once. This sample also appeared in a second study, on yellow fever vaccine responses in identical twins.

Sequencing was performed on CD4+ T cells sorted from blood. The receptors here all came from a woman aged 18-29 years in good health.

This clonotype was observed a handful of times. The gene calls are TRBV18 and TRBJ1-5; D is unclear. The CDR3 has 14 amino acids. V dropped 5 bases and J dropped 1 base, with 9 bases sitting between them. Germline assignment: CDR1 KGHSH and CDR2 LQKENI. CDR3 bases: TGTGCCAGCTCAGCGGATGGAAGCAATCAGCCCCAGCATTTT. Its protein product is CASSADGSNQPQHF.

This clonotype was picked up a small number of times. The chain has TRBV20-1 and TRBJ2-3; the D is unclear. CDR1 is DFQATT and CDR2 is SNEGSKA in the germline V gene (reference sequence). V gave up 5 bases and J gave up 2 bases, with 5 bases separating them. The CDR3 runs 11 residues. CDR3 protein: CSASPTDTQYF. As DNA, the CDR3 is TGCAGTGCTTCCCCCACAGATACGCAGTATTTT.

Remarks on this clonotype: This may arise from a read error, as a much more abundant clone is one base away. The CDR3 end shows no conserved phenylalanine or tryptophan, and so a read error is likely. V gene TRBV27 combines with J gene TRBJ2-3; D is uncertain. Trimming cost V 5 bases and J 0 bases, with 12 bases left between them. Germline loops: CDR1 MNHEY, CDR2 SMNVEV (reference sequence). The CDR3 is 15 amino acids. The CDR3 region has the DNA TGTGCCAGCAGTGATCCTGGCGGTAGCACAGATACGCAGTATTCT. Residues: CASSDPGGSTDTQYS.

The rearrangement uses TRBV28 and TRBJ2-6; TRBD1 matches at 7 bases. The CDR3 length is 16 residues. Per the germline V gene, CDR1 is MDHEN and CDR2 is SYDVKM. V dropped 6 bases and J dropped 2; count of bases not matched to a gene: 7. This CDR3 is CASRRSDRAGANVLTF. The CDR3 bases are TGTGCCAGCAGGCGATCTGACAGGGCTGGGGCCAACGTCCTGACTTTC. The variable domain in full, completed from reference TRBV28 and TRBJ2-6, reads DVKVTQSSRYLVKRTGEKVFLECVQDMDHENMFWYRQDPGLGLRLIYFSYDVKMKEKGDIPEGYSVSREKKERFSLILESASTNQTSMYLCASRRSDRAGANVLTFGAGSRLTVL.

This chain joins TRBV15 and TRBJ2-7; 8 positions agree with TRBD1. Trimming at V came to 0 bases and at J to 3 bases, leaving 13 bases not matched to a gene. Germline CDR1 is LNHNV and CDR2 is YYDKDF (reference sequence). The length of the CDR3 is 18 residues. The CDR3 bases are TGTGCCACCAGCAGAGATCTGGGGAGGACAGGGTACTTCTACGAGCAGTACGTC. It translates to CATSRDLGRTGYFYEQYV.

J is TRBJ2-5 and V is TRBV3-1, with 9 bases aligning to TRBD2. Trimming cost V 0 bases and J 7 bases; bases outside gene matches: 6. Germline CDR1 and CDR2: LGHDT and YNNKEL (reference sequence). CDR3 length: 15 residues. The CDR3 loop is CASSQEAGGIGTQYF. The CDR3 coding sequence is TGTGCCAGCAGCCAAGAAGCGGGGGGAATCGGGACCCAGTACTTC.

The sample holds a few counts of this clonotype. The CDR3 nucleotides are TGTGCCAGCATCGGTTGGCGGGATCGGAGTGAGCAGTTCTTC. Its protein product is CASIGWRDRSEQFF. The J gene is TRBJ2-1, the V gene TRBV28; tentatively, D is TRBD2 (6 bases). The CDR3 has 14 residues. Germline-derived CDR1 and CDR2 are MDHEN and SYDVKM. Trimming shortened V by 7 bases and J by 9 bases, and 19 bases separated the two germline ends.

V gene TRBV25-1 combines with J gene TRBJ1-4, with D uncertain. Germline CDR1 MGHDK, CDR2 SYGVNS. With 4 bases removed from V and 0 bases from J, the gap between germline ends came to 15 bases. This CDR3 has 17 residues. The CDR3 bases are TGTGCCAGCAGTGGCCGCGCCTTGGGTTCAACTAATGAAAAACTGTTTTTT. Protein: CASSGRALGSTNEKLFF.

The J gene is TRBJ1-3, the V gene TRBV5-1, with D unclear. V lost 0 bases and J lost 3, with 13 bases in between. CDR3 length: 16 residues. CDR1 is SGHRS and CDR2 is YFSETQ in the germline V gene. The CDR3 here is CASSLVWQMFGNTIYF. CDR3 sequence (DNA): TGCGCCAGCAGCTTGGTGTGGCAGATGTTTGGAAACACCATATATTTT.

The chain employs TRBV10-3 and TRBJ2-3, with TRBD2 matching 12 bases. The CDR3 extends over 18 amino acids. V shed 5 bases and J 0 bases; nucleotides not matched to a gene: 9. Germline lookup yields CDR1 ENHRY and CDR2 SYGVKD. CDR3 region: CAISPRLAGETSTDTQYF. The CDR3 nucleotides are TGTGCCATCAGTCCCCGACTAGCGGGGGAAACTAGCACAGATACGCAGTATTTT.

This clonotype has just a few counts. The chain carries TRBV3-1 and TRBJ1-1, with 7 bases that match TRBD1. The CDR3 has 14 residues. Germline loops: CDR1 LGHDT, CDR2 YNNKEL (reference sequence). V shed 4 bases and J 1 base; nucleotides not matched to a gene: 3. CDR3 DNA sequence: TGTGCCAGCAGCCGGGACAGCCCGAACACTGAAGCTTTCTTT. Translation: CASSRDSPNTEAFF.

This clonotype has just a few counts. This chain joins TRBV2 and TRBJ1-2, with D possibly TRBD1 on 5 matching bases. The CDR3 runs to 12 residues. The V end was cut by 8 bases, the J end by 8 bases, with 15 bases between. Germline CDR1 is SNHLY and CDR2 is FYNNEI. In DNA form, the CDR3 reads TGTGCCAGCCGCCAAGGGGACTCGGGCTACACCTTC. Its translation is CASRQGDSGYTF.

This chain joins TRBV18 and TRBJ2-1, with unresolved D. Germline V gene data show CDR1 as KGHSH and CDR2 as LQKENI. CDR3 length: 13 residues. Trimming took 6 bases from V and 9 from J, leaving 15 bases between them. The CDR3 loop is CASSLLDTIEQFF. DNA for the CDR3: TGTGCCAGCTCTCTCCTAGATACAATTGAGCAGTTCTTC.

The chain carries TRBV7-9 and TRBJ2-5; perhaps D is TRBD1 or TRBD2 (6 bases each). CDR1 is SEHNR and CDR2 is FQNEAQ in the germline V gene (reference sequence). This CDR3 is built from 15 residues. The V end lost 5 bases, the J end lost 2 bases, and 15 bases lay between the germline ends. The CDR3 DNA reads TGTGCCAGCAGCCCATTAAGGGGGGCACAAGAGACCCAGTACTTC. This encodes CASSPLRGAQETQYF.

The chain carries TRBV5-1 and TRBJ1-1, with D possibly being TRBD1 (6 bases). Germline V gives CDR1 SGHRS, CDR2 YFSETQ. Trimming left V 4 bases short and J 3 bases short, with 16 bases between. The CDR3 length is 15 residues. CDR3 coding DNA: TGCGCCAGCAGCGCTACAGGGCGGAAGGACACTGAAGCTTTCTTT. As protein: CASSATGRKDTEAFF.

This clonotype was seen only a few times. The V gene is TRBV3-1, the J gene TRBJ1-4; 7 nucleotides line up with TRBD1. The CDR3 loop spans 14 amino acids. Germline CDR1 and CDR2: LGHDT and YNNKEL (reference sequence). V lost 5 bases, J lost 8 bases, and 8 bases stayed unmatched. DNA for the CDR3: TGTGCCAGCAGCTCCCGGACAGGACGGGAAAAACTGTTTTTT. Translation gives CASSSRTGREKLFF.

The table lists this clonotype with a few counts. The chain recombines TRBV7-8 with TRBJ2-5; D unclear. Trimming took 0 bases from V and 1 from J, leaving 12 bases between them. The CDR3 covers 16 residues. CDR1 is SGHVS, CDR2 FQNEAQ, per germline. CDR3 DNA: TGTGCCAGCAGCTTAGCCCCTTACACGCCCCAAGAGACCCAGTACTTC. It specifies CASSLAPYTPQETQYF.